The 8 T cell receptor beta chains listed next were all sequenced from one sample in a study of blood T cell repertoires in COVID-19. Measured with immunoSEQ multiplex PCR; TCRdb has only the in-frame clones, and not every one. The table has some 200,000 clones, 89% seen once. Sequenced sample: PBMCs or T cells enriched from blood (not recorded which). The receptors derive from a woman under 30 who had recovered from COVID-19.

The chain carries TRBV29-1 and TRBJ1-2; D is unresolved. The CDR3 loop spans 13 amino acids. Deletions cut 0 bases from V and 8 bases from J, with 13 bases between. In germline, CDR1 is SQVTM, CDR2 ANQGSEA. In DNA form, the CDR3 reads TGCAGCGTTGAAGATGACGGGGTAGGAGGCTACACCTTC. Protein product: CSVEDDGVGGYTF.

The chain recombines TRBV5-8 with TRBJ1-2, with 12 bases aligning to TRBD1. The CDR3 runs to 16 residues. J was trimmed by 8 bases and V by 2 bases; bases with no gene match: 10. CDR1 and CDR2 (germline): SGHTS, YDEGEE. The DNA for the CDR3 is TGTGCCAGCAGCTTCCGGGACAGGGGGCGCGGAGAGGGCTACACCTTC. Protein sequence: CASSFRDRGRGEGYTF.

CDR3 coding DNA: TGTGCCAGCAGCTCACCACAGGGGAACTATGGCTACACCTTC. The encoded protein is CASSSPQGNYGYTF. The chain recombines TRBV13 with TRBJ1-2, with 7 bases fitting TRBD1. Germline assignment: CDR1 PRHDT and CDR2 FYEKMQ (reference sequence). This CDR3 comprises 14 residues. V dropped 4 bases and J dropped 2; count of bases not matched to a gene: 4.

The chain is built from TRBV20-1 and TRBJ1-1; D is perhaps TRBD1 (6 bases). Looked up from germline, CDR1 is DFQATT and CDR2 is SNEGSKA (reference sequence). V was cut by 3 bases and J by 7 bases, with 9 bases left in between. This CDR3 is built from 11 residues. CDR3 sequence (DNA): TGCAGTGCTAGGGACAGAATTGAAGCTTTCTTT. Translation: CSARDRIEAFF.

This sequence joins TRBV14 and TRBJ1-4, with D possibly TRBD1 on 5 matching bases. The germline gives CDR1 SGHDN, CDR2 FVKESK. Trimming took 1 base from V and 7 from J, leaving 13 bases between them. The CDR3 loop spans 15 amino acids. Here the CDR3 DNA reads TGTGCCAGCAGCCAAGCGGCGGGGGGAGGTGAAAAACTGTTTTTT. Encoded protein: CASSQAAGGGEKLFF.

The V and J genes are TRBV6-1 and TRBJ2-1, with 7 bases aligning to TRBD2. J lost 5 bases, V lost 3 bases, and 10 bases had no gene match. CDR1 is MNHNS and CDR2 is SASEGT in the germline V gene. The CDR3 loop spans 16 amino acids. DNA of the CDR3: TGTGCCAGCAGTGACCTGGGGGGACTAAACGACAATGAGCAGTTCTTC. Translating it yields CASSDLGGLNDNEQFF.

This clone was recorded only once. The chain links TRBV10-2 to TRBJ1-1; 8 bases are shared with TRBD1. V shed 6 bases, J shed 2 bases, and the junction held 5 bases outside the gene matches. Germline CDR1 reads WSHSY; CDR2 reads SAAADI. The CDR3 is 14 amino acids. CDR3 protein: CASSSTGDNTEAFF. In DNA form, the CDR3 reads TGCGCCAGCAGCTCGACAGGGGATAACACTGAAGCTTTCTTT.

The V call is TRBV2, the J call TRBJ2-1; 16 bases align to TRBD2. Germline assignment: CDR1 SNHLY and CDR2 FYNNEI. The V segment lost 7 bases and the J segment 0 bases; nucleotides outside the gene matches: 6. This CDR3 is built from 18 residues. This CDR3 reads CASNPGLAGGSSYNEQFF. As DNA, the CDR3 is TGTGCCAGCAATCCGGGACTAGCGGGGGGGAGCTCCTACAATGAGCAGTTCTTC. The full variable domain, completed using reference TRBV2 and TRBJ2-1, is EPEVTQTPSHQVTQMGQEVILRCVPISNHLYFYWYRQILGQKVEFLVSFYNNEISEKSEIFDDQFSVERPDGSNFTLKIRSTKLEDSAMYFCASNPGLAGGSSYNEQFFGPGTRLTVL.